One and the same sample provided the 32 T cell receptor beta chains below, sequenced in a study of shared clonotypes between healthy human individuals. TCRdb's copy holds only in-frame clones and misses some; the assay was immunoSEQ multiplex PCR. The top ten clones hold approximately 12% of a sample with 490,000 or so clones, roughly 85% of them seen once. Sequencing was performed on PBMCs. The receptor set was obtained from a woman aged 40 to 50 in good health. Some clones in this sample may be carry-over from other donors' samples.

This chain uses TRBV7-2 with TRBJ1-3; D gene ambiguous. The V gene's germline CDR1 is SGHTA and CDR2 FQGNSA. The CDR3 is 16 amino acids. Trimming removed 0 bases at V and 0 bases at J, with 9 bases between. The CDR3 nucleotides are TGTGCCAGCAGCTTAGCGCTGGCCGGCTCTGGAAACACCATATATTTT. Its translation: CASSLALAGSGNTIYF.

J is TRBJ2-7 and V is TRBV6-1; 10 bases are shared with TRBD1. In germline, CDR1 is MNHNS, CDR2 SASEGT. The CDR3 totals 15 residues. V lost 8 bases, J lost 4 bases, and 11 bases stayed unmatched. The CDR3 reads CASFPGTGVLYEQYF. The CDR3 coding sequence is TGTGCCAGCTTCCCCGGGACAGGGGTCCTATACGAGCAGTACTTC.

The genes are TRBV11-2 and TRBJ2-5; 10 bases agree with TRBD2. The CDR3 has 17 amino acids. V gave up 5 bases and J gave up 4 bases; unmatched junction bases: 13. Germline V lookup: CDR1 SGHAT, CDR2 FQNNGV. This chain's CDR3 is CASSPVGQREGRETQYF. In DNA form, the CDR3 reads TGTGCCAGCAGCCCGGTGGGCCAGCGGGAGGGAAGAGAGACCCAGTACTTC.

The CDR3 loop reads CASSLGTSENTGELFF. CDR3 coding DNA: TGTGCCAGCAGTCTAGGCACTAGCGAGAACACCGGGGAGCTGTTTTTT. The chain has TRBV2 and TRBJ2-2; 7 bases map to TRBD2. CDR1 is SNHLY and CDR2 is FYNNEI in the germline V gene. With 5 bases clipped from V and 1 base from J, the junction kept 7 bases outside the gene matches. The CDR3 loop spans 16 amino acids.

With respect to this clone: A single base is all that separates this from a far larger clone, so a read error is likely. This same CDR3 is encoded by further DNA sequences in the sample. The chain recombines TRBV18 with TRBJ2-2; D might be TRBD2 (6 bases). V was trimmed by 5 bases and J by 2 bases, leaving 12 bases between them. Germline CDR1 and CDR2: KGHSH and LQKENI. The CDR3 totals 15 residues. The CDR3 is CASSLLAANTGELFF. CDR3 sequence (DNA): TGTGCCAGCTCATTACTAGCTGCTAACACCGGGGAGCTGTTTTTT.

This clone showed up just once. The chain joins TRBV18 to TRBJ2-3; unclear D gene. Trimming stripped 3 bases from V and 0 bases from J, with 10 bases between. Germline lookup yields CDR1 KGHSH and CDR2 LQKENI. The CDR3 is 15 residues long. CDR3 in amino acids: CASSPIVSSTDTQYF. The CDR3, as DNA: TGTGCCAGCTCACCCATCGTATCTAGCACAGATACGCAGTATTTT.

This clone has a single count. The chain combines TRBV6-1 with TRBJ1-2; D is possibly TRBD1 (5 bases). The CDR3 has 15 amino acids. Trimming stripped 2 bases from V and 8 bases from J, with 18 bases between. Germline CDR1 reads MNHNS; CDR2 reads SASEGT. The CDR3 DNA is TGTGCCAGCAGTGAACATTGGGGCAAGCTTTTAGGCTACACCTTC. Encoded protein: CASSEHWGKLLGYTF.

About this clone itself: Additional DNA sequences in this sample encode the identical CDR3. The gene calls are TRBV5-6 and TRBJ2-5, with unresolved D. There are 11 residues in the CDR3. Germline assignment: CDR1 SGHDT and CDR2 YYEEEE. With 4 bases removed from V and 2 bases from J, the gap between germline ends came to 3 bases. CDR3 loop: CASSRQETQYF. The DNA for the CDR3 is TGTGCCAGCAGCAGGCAAGAGACCCAGTACTTC.

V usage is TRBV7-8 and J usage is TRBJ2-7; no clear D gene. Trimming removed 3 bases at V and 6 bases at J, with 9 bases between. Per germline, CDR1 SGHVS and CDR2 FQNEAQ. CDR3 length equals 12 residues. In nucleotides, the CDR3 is TGTGCCAGCAGCTTGAGGATAACCGAGCAGTACTTC. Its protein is CASSLRITEQYF.

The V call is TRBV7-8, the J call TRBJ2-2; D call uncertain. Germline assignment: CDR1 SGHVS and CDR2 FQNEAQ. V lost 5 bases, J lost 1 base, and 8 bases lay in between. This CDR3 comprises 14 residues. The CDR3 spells CASSPVQNTGELFF. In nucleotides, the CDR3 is TGTGCCAGCAGCCCGGTACAGAACACCGGGGAGCTGTTTTTT.

Written as DNA, the CDR3 is TGTGCCAGCTCACCCAGGACTAGCGGGAGAGAAGAGACCCAGTACTTC. Translation: CASSPRTSGREETQYF. The rearrangement joins TRBV18 to TRBJ2-5, with 13 bases aligning to TRBD2. The germline V gene has CDR1 KGHSH and CDR2 LQKENI. This CDR3 has 16 residues. V shed 3 bases and J 3 bases; nucleotides not matched to a gene: 4. The entire variable domain, with the rest obtained from reference TRBV18 and TRBJ2-5, is as follows: NAGVMQNPRHLVRRRGQEARLRCSPMKGHSHVYWYRQLPEEGLKFMVYLQKENIIDESGMPKERFSAEFPKEGPSILRIQQVVRGDSAAYFCASSPRTSGREETQYFGPGTRLLVL.

CDR3 protein: CASAETAGGPDTQYF. CDR3 bases: TGTGCCAGCGCCGAAACGGCGGGAGGGCCAGATACGCAGTATTTT. This chain links TRBV6-6 with TRBJ2-3, with TRBD2 identical over 9 bases. The V gene end was trimmed by 8 bases and the J gene end by 4 bases; junction bases not matched to a gene: 10. Germline loops: CDR1 MNHNY, CDR2 SVGAGI (reference sequence). This CDR3 contains 15 residues.

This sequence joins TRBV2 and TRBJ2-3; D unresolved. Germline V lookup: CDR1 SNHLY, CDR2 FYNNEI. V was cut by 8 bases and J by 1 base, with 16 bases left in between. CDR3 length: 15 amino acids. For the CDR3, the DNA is TGTGCCAGCGACCAAAGCCGGGCGGGCACAGATACGCAGTATTTT. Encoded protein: CASDQSRAGTDTQYF.

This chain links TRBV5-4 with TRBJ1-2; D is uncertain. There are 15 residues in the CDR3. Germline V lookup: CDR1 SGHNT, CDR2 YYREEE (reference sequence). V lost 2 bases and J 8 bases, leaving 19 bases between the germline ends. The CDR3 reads CASSFARTSPWGYTF. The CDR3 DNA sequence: TGTGCCAGCAGCTTCGCTAGGACGAGCCCCTGGGGCTACACCTTC. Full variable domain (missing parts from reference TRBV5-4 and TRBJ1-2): ETGVTQSPTHLIKTRGQQVTLRCSSQSGHNTVSWYQQALGQGPQFIFQYYREEENGRGNFPPRFSGLQFPNYSSELNVNALELDDSALYLCASSFARTSPWGYTFGSGTRLTVV.

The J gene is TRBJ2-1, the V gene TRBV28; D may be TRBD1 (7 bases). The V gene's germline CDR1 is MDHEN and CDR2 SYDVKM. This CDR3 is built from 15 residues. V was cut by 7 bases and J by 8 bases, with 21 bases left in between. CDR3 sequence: CASTAGQWEPDEQFF. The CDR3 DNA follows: TGTGCCAGCACCGCGGGACAGTGGGAACCCGATGAGCAGTTCTTC.

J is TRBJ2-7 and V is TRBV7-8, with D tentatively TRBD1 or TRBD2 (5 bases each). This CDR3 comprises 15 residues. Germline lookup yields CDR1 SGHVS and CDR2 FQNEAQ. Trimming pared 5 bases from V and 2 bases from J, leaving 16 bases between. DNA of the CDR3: TGTGCCAGCAGCCCCAAAACCGGGACGCCCTACGAGCAGTACTTC. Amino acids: CASSPKTGTPYEQYF.

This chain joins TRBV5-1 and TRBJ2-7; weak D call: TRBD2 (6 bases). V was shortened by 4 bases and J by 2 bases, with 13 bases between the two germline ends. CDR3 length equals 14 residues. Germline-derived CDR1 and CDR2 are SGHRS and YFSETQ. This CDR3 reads CASSPRTTTYEQYF. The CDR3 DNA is TGCGCCAGCAGCCCCCGGACTACAACCTACGAGCAGTACTTC. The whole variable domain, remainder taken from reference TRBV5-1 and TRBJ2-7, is KAGVTQTPRYLIKTRGQQVTLSCSPISGHRSVSWYQQTPGQGLQFLFEYFSETQRNKGNFPGRFSGRQFSNSRSEMNVSTLELGDSALYLCASSPRTTTYEQYFGPGTRLTVT.

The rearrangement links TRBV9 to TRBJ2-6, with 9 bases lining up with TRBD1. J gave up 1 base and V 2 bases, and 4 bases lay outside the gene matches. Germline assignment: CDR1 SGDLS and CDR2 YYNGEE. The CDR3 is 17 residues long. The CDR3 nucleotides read TGTGCCAGCAGCGTCGACAGGGGGGCTTCTGGGGCCAACGTCCTGACTTTC. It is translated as CASSVDRGASGANVLTF.

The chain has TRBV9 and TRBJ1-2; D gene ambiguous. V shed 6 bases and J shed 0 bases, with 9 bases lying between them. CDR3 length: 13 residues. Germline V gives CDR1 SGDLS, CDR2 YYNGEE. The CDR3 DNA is TGTGCCAGCACCAGAGAAGCTAACTATGGCTACACCTTC. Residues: CASTREANYGYTF.

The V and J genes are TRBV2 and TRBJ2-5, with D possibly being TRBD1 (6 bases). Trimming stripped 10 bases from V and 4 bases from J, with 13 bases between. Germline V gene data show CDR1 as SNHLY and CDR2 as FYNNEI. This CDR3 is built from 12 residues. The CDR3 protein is CATHRAGETQYF. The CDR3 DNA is TGTGCCACCCACAGGGCTGGAGAGACCCAGTACTTC. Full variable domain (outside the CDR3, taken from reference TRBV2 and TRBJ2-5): EPEVTQTPSHQVTQMGQEVILRCVPISNHLYFYWYRQILGQKVEFLVSFYNNEISEKSEIFDDQFSVERPDGSNFTLKIRSTKLEDSAMYFCATHRAGETQYFGPGTRLLVL.

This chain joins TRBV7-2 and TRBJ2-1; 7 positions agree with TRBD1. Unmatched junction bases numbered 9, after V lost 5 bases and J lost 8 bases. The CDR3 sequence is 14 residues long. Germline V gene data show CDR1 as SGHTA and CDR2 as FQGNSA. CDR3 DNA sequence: TGTGCCAGCAGCCGTCTTTACAGGGGCGATGAGCAGTTCTTC. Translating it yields CASSRLYRGDEQFF.

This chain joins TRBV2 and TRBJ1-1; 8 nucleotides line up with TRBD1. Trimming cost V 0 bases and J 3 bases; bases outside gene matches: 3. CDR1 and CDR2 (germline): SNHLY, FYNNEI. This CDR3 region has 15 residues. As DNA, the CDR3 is TGTGCCAGCAGTGAAGCGGGACAGGCACACACTGAAGCTTTCTTT. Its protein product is CASSEAGQAHTEAFF.

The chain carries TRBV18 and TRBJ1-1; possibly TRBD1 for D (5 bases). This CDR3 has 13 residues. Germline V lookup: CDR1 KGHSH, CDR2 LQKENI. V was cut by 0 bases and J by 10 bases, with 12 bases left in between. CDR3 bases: TGTGCCAGCTCACCACCGGGCAGGGTCGGAGCTTTCTTT. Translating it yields CASSPPGRVGAFF.

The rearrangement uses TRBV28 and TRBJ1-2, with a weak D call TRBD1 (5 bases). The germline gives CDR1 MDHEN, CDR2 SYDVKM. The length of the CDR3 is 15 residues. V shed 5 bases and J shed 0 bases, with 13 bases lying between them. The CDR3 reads CASSPRQLANYGYTF. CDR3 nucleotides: TGTGCCAGCAGTCCAAGACAGTTAGCTAACTATGGCTACACCTTC.

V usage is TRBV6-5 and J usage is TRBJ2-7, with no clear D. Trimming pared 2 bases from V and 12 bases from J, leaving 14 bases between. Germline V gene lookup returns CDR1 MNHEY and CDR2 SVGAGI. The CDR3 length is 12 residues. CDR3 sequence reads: CASSYPDGVAYF. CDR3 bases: TGTGCCAGCAGTTACCCCGACGGAGTGGCGTACTTC.

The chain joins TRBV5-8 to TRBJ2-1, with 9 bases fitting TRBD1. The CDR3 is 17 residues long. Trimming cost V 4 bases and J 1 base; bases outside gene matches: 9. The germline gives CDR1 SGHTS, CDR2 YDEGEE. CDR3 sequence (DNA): TGTGCCAGCAGCGTTAACAGGGGGCGGGCTTCCTACAATGAGCAGTTCTTC. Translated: CASSVNRGRASYNEQFF.

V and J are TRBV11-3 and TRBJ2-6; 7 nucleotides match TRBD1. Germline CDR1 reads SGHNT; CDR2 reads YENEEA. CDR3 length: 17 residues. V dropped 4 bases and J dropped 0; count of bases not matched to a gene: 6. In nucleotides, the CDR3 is TGTGCCAGCAGCTCCTCGACAGGGAGCTCTGGGGCCAACGTCCTGACTTTC. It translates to CASSSSTGSSGANVLTF.

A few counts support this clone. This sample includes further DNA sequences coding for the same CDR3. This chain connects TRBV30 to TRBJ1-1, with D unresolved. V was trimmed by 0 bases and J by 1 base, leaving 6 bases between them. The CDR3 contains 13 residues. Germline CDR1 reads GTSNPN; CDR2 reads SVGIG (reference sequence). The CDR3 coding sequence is TGTGCCTGGAGTGTGGAAGGGAACACTGAAGCTTTCTTT. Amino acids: CAWSVEGNTEAFF.

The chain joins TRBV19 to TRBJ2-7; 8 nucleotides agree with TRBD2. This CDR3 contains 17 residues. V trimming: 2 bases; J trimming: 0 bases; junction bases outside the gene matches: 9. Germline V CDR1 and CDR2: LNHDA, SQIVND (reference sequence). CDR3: CASSICREGPFSYEQYF. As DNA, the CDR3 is TGTGCCAGTAGTATATGTCGGGAGGGCCCCTTCTCCTACGAGCAGTACTTC.

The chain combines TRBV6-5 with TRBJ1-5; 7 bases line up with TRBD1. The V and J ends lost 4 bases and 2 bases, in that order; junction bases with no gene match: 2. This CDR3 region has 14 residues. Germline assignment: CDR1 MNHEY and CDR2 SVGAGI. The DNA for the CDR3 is TGTGCCAGCAGTTTCGACAGGGGCAATCAGCCCCAGCATTTT. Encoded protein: CASSFDRGNQPQHF.

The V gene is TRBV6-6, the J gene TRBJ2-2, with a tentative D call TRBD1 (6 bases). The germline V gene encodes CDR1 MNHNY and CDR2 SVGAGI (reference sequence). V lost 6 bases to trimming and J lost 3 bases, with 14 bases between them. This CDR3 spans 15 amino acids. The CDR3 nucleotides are TGTGCCAGCAGCCAGGGGCTAGCTGACACCGGGGAGCTGTTTTTT. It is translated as CASSQGLADTGELFF.

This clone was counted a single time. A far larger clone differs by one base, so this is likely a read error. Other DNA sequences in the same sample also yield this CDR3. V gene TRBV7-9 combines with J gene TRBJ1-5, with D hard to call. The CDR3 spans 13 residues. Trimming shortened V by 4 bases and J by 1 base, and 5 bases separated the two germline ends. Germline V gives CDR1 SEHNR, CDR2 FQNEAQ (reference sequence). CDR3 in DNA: TGTGCCAGCAGCTCGGGCAGCAATCAGCCCCAGCATTTT. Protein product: CASSSGSNQPQHF.